Listed here are 6 T cell receptor beta chains from one sample, sequenced in a study of naive and memory T cell subsets. Study conclusions and caveats: Naive repertoires, especially CD8, held a few larger clonotypes, possibly memory cells re-expressing CD45RA.

The beta constant-region primer was an equimolar mix of two oligonucleotides covering TRBC1 and TRBC2. Ligated cDNA was amplified by four rounds of PCR with nested alpha and beta constant-region primers and SP2. TCRdb reprocessed the UMI-ligation and nested PCR reads with MiXCR, giving one entry per CDR3 protein. The sample records under 150,000 distinct CDR3 sequences, 15% to 25% being singletons. Antigens of these TCRs are unknown. Sequencing was performed on naive CD8+ T cells from blood. The receptors derive from a human donor in good health.

CDR3 sequence reads: CASSYGVPTSGRGSYEQYF. The CDR3 nucleotides are TGTGCCAGCAGTTACGGCGTACCTACTAGCGGGAGAGGATCCTACGAGCAGTACTTC. The chain recombines TRBV6-5 with TRBJ2-7, with 11 bases that match TRBD2. The CDR3 consists of 19 residues. CDR1 and CDR2 from the germline V gene are MNHEY and SVGAGI. J was trimmed by 1 base and V by 2 bases; bases with no gene match: 13.

V usage is TRBV12-3 or TRBV12-4 and J usage is TRBJ2-5; D call uncertain. Trimming cost V 1 base and J 0 bases, with 3 bases left between them. The CDR3 is 13 amino acids. CDR3 DNA: TGTGCCAGCAGTTTAGGGGACCAAGAGACCCAGTACTTC. Protein sequence: CASSLGDQETQYF.

CDR3 loop: CASSFRTSGYNEQFF. In DNA, the CDR3 is TGCGCCAGCAGCTTCCGGACTAGCGGTTACAATGAGCAGTTCTTC. The rearrangement joins TRBV5-1 to TRBJ2-1; 10 nucleotides match TRBD2. With V trimmed by 2 bases and J by 4 bases, 3 bases remained unmatched. The CDR3 spans 15 residues. CDR1 is SGHRS, CDR2 YFSETQ, per germline.

This clonotype was seen a handful of times. The chain has TRBV27 and TRBJ1-1, with D tentatively TRBD1 (5 bases). V dropped 2 bases and J dropped 7 bases, with 17 bases sitting between them. This CDR3 has 15 residues. CDR1 is MNHEY and CDR2 is SMNVEV in the germline V gene (reference sequence). Written as DNA, the CDR3 is TGTGCCAGCAGTTTAAACCTCCCAGGGACTCGTGAAGCTTTCTTT. Its translation is CASSLNLPGTREAFF.

V and J are TRBV2 and TRBJ2-1, with 12 bases aligning to TRBD2. The CDR3 runs to 15 residues. V lost 7 bases to trimming and J lost 2 bases; unmatched junction nucleotides: 3. Germline V lookup: CDR1 SNHLY, CDR2 FYNNEI. This CDR3 reads CASTRTSGTYNEQFF. The CDR3 coding sequence is TGTGCCAGCACCAGGACTAGCGGGACCTACAATGAGCAGTTCTTC. The full variable domain, in which reference TRBV2 and TRBJ2-1 provide the parts outside the CDR3, is EPEVTQTPSHQVTQMGQEVILRCVPISNHLYFYWYRQILGQKVEFLVSFYNNEISEKSEIFDDQFSVERPDGSNFTLKIRSTKLEDSAMYFCASTRTSGTYNEQFFGPGTRLTVL.

This clonotype came up many times. The genes are TRBV12-3 or TRBV12-4 and TRBJ1-1, with unresolved D. Trimming shortened V by 3 bases and J by 7 bases, and 9 bases separated the two germline ends. The CDR3 totals 12 residues. Written as DNA, the CDR3 is TGTGCCAGCAGTTTTGGGCGGCGTGAAGCTTTCTTT. Encoded protein: CASSFGRREAFF.